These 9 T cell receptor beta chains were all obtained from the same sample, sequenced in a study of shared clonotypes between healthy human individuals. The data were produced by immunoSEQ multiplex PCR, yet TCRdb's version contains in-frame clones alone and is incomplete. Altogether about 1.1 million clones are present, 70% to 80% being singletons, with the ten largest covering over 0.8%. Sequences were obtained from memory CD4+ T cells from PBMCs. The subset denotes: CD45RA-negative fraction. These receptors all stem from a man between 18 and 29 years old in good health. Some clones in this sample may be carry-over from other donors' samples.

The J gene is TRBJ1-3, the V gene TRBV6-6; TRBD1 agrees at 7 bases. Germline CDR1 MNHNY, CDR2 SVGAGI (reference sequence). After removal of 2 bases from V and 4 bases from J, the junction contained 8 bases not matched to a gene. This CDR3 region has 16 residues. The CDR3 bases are TGTGCCAGCAGTTACGGAGGGCAGGGGGGAGGAAACACCATATATTTT. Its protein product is CASSYGGQGGGNTIYF.

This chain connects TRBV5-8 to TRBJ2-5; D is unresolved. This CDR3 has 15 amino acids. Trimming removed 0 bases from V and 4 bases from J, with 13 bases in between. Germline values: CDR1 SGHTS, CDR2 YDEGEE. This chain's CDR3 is CASSLGEAGLETQYF. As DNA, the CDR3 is TGTGCCAGCAGCTTGGGTGAGGCAGGCCTAGAGACCCAGTACTTC.

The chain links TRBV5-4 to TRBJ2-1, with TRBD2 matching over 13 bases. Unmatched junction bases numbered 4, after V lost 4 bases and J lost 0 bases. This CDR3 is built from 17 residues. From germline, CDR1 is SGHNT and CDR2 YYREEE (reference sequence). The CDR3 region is CASSPGLAGASYNEQFF. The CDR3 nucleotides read TGTGCCAGCAGCCCAGGACTAGCGGGGGCCTCCTACAATGAGCAGTTCTTC.

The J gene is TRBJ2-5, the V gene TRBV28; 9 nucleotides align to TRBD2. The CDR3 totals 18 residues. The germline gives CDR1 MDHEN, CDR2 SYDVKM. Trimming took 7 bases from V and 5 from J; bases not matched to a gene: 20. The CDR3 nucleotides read TGTGCCAGCACCGGGGGGGCTAGCGGGGCTTCGAGAACGGAGACCCAGTACTTC. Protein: CASTGGASGASRTETQYF. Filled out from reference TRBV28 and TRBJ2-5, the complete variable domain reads DVKVTQSSRYLVKRTGEKVFLECVQDMDHENMFWYRQDPGLGLRLIYFSYDVKMKEKGDIPEGYSVSREKKERFSLILESASTNQTSMYLCASTGGASGASRTETQYFGPGTRLLVL.

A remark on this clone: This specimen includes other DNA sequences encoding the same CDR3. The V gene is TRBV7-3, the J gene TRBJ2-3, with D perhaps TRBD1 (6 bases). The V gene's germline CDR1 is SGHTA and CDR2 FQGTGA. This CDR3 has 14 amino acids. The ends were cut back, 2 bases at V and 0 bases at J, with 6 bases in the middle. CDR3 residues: CASSLGQSTDTQYF. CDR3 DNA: TGTGCCAGCAGCTTAGGACAGAGCACAGATACGCAGTATTTT.

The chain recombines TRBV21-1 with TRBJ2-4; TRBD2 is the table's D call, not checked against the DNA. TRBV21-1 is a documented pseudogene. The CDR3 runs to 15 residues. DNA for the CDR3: TGTGCCAGCAGCAAAGTGGGGGACTGCCAAAACATTCAGTACTTC. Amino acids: CASSKVGDCQNIQYF.

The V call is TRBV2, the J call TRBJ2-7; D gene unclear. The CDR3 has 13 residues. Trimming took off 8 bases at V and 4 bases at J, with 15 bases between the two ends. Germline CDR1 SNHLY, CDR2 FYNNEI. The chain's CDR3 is CASVTLTGYEQYF. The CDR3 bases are TGTGCCAGCGTGACCTTGACTGGGTACGAGCAGTACTTC.

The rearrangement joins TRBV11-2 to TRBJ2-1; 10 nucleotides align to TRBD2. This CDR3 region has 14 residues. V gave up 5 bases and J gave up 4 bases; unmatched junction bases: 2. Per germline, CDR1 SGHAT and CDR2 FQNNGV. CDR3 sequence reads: CASSRTSGYNEQFF. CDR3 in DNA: TGTGCCAGCAGCAGGACTAGCGGATACAATGAGCAGTTCTTC.

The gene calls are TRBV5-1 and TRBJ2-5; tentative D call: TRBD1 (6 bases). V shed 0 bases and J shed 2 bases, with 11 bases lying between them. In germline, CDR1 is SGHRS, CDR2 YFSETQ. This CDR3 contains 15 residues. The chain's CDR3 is CASSLVGQLQETQYF. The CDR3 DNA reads TGCGCCAGCAGCTTGGTCGGACAGCTACAAGAGACCCAGTACTTC.